This TCR beta chain originates from a study of T-cell memory formation after mild COVID-19. This CDR3 has 13 residues. Per germline, CDR1 MDHEN and CDR2 SYDVKM. With 9 bases removed from V and 8 bases from J, the gap between germline ends came to 17 bases. Broader study findings: Pre-infection memory contained some responding clones, which suggested that cross-reactive memory had joined. CD8+ contracting clones occupied EMRA, while CD4+ ones occupied mainly CM and EM. CD4/CD8 balance characterized clones contracting day 15 to 85, and CD4+ skew characterized later expanders.

TCRdb passed the 5' RACE reads through MiXCR, listing each CDR3 protein once. The repertoire holds about 400,000 distinct CDR3 sequences, with 24% as singletons. As to this clonotype: Its cognate antigen is unknown.

The sequenced material came from PBMCs or a T cell subset sorted from them (not recorded which). The V gene is TRBV28, the J gene TRBJ2-1; TRBD1 might be the D (6 bases). This clonotype was sampled from an adult woman who had mild COVID-19 (a few samples of this study predate the infection). Cell type and time point are not known. In nucleotides, the CDR3 is TGTGCCAGTAGACGTGGGGGCGGGTATGAGCAGTTCTTC. Amino acid sequence: CASRRGGGYEQFF.